This T cell receptor beta chain stems from a study of regulatory T cells in long-lasting Graves disease. Study at large: Antithyroid drug intake by newly diagnosed Graves' patients had lasted under 3 months. Overall study findings and caveats: It is possible that accuracy was reduced by the small size of the sample. Gene preferences differed: TRBV28, TRBJ1-2, TRBJ2-5 in persistent cases.

A word on this clonotype: What it binds is not known.

The sample's time point: newly diagnosed GD, antithyroid drugs for less than 3 months. The TCR library used RNA extracted from PBMCs. Investigators prepared the TCR beta libraries by applying iRepertoire HTBI primers and Arm-PCR of CDR3 regions. TCRdb redid the calling of the multiplex PCR reads with MiXCR, one entry per CDR3 protein. Altogether approximately 540,000 distinct CDR3 sequences are present, around 11% being singletons, with the ten largest covering over 7%. In germline, CDR1 is SEHNR, CDR2 FQNEAQ (reference sequence). This CDR3 spans 17 amino acids. Between the trimmed V and J ends, which lost 4 bases and 4 bases, there was a span of 23 bases. A further study also used this sample, focusing on T cells in Graves' hyperthyroidism and ophthalmopathy. Turning to that study: Clonotypes that were expanded in thyroid above 0.001 mostly appeared in blood too.

The rearrangement uses TRBV7-9 and TRBJ2-7; perhaps D is TRBD1 or TRBD2 (6 bases each). This clonotype originated in a woman aged 30 to 39 with Graves disease. Sample: peripheral blood mononuclear cells (PBMCs), taken at new diagnosis, from a patient treated with antithyroid drugs. CDR3 sequence (DNA): TGTGCCAGCAGCTCCCAATTAACCGGGGGCGCAACGTACGAGCAGTACTTC. Protein product: CASSSQLTGGATYEQYF.